Following are 9 T cell receptor beta chains from one sample sequenced in a study of blood T cell repertoires in COVID-19. Profiled with immunoSEQ multiplex PCR; TCRdb holds only in-frame clones, not every one. The data hold roughly 130,000 clones, with roughly 90% observed a single time. Sample: peripheral blood. These receptors came from a man aged 50 or older with active COVID-19.

This sequence joins TRBV5-6 and TRBJ2-5, with 7 positions matching TRBD2. This CDR3 is built from 17 residues. The germline CDR1 and CDR2 sequences are SGHDT and YYEEEE. Unmatched junction bases numbered 12, after V lost 4 bases and J lost 0 bases. This CDR3 reads CASSRTSYSGDQETQYF. The CDR3 coding sequence is TGTGCCAGCAGCCGGACTTCTTACAGCGGGGACCAAGAGACCCAGTACTTC.

V gene TRBV28 combines with J gene TRBJ2-3, with 11 bases identical to TRBD1. V was clipped by 4 bases and J by 5 bases; unmatched bases: 14. The CDR3 loop spans 18 amino acids. Germline V CDR1 and CDR2: MDHEN, SYDVKM. The CDR3 sequence is CASSSGEHGQGAIDTQYF. In DNA, the CDR3 is TGTGCCAGCAGTTCAGGGGAGCACGGACAGGGGGCGATAGATACGCAGTATTTT.

This clone was seen more than once but under ten times. The rearrangement uses TRBV2 and TRBJ2-3; TRBD2 is a possible D gene (5 bases). Germline lookup yields CDR1 SNHLY and CDR2 FYNNEI. Trimming took off 11 bases at V and 6 bases at J, with 18 bases between the two ends. The CDR3 totals 13 residues. CDR3 nucleotides: TGTGCCGGAGCTCAGAGGGAGCTGGATACGCAGTATTTT. Encoded protein: CAGAQRELDTQYF.

This chain links TRBV18 with TRBJ2-7, with D possibly matching TRBD2 (5 bases). CDR1 is KGHSH, CDR2 LQKENI, per germline. Trimming removed 1 base from V and 5 bases from J, with 12 bases in between. The CDR3 runs 14 residues. CDR3: CASSPQSGRDEQYF. The CDR3, as DNA: TGTGCCAGCTCACCACAATCGGGAAGGGACGAGCAGTACTTC.

The CDR3 bases are TGTGCCAGCAGAGGTAGCGGTTTGGCGCAGTATTTT. Amino acid sequence: CASRGSGLAQYF. This chain connects TRBV6-5 to TRBJ2-3; possibly TRBD2 for D (6 bases). Trimming took 6 bases from V and 10 from J, leaving 14 bases between them. Per the germline V gene, CDR1 is MNHEY and CDR2 is SVGAGI. CDR3 size: 12 residues.

This clone has more than one count but fewer than ten. The chain is built from TRBV5-1 and TRBJ1-5; perhaps TRBD1 as D (5 bases). Between the trimmed V and J ends, which lost 0 bases and 4 bases, there was a span of 8 bases. Germline V gene lookup returns CDR1 SGHRS and CDR2 YFSETQ. This CDR3 comprises 14 residues. CDR3 nucleotide sequence: TGCGCCAGCAGCTTGGATGGGGGGAATCAGCCCCAGCATTTT. It yields the protein CASSLDGGNQPQHF.

The V and J genes are TRBV30 and TRBJ2-1, with D perhaps matching TRBD2 (5 bases). The CDR3 totals 12 residues. Germline assignment: CDR1 GTSNPN and CDR2 SVGIG (reference sequence). Trimming left V 8 bases short and J 8 bases short, with 16 bases between. The CDR3 nucleotides read TGTGCCCGCTCCACTAGGAGTTATGAGCAGTTCTTC. The encoded protein is CARSTRSYEQFF.

V usage is TRBV15 and J usage is TRBJ2-5; D gene unclear. V lost 1 base and J 0 bases, leaving 9 bases between the germline ends. Looked up from germline, CDR1 is LNHNV and CDR2 is YYDKDF (reference sequence). The CDR3 consists of 15 residues. The CDR3 loop reads CATSRVTAYQETQYF. As DNA, the CDR3 is TGTGCCACCAGCAGAGTAACAGCATACCAAGAGACCCAGTACTTC.

V gene TRBV7-8 combines with J gene TRBJ2-7; 12 bases map to TRBD1. The germline V gene has CDR1 SGHVS and CDR2 FQNEAQ. The CDR3 sequence is 16 residues long. Unmatched junction bases numbered 12, after V lost 5 bases and J lost 7 bases. The CDR3 DNA follows: TGTGCCAGCAGCCCTACGCCGGGACAGGGGGCGAATGAGCAGTACGTC. It codes for CASSPTPGQGANEQYV.